This T cell receptor (beta chain) was identified in a study of post-analysis software for immune sequencing data. General study findings and limits: A significant reduction in normalized Chao1 diversity was observed in multiple sclerosis patients versus controls. In patients, TRBV5-6, TRBV5-1 and TRBV20-1 belonged to roughly five TRBV segments found more frequently than in controls. Samples prepared in the same batch strongly co-clustered by F measure.

In regard to this clonotype: Its cognate antigen is unknown.

This CDR3 has 15 residues. V lost 6 bases and J lost 4, with 18 bases in between. Germline CDR1 and CDR2: ENHRY and SYGVKD. The authors incorporated unique molecular identifiers into the TCR beta cDNA libraries. With about 0.95 to 11 million T cells as the source, 540,000 or so cDNA molecules resulted. TCRdb reprocessed the PCR reads via MiXCR and lists one record per CDR3 protein. Of about 400,000 distinct CDR3 sequences in the sample, about a third were seen once. Input material: blood. The clonotype comes from a girl aged 10 to 17 with multiple sclerosis. This chain links TRBV10-3 with TRBJ1-2, with D possibly being TRBD1 (5 bases). The CDR3 here is CAIRQFLETAYGYTF. The CDR3 DNA reads TGTGCCATCAGACAATTCCTGGAGACAGCCTATGGCTACACCTTC.